This is a list of T cell receptor beta chains from one sample in a study of monozygotic twins with inflammatory bowel disease. TCRdb reprocessed the 5' RACE reads, keeping one entry per CDR3 protein, no DNA. This sample's table reports approximately 300,000 distinct CDR3 sequences. Source material: blood. These receptors were obtained from a human donor with ulcerative colitis or Crohn's disease, or a healthy co-twin of an affected twin (not recorded which). The CDR3 runs from the conserved cysteine through the conserved F or W. The order of the fields is J gene, CDR3 length, V gene, CDR3 protein.

TRBJ2-7,13,TRBV5-1,CASSFGDRYEQYF
TRBJ1-6,14,TRBV12-3/TRBV12-4,CARKIHRDNSPLHF
TRBJ2-3,16,TRBV4-3,CASSQGIHRDTDTQYF
TRBJ2-2,14,TRBV29-1,CSVEAGFGTGELFF
TRBJ2-7,13,TRBV27,CASSFGQGYGQYF
TRBJ2-5,14,TRBV7-9,CASSLYSYQETQYF
TRBJ2-7,14,TRBV7-2,CASSLDASSGEQYF
TRBJ1-4,16,TRBV7-9,CASSSQGIEANEKLFF
TRBJ1-5,15,TRBV28,CASSLPKGGNQPQHF
TRBJ2-1,15,TRBV20-1,CSARVDRGLKNEQFF
TRBJ2-7,13,TRBV28,CASQEEDRYEQYF
TRBJ2-3,13,TRBV7-2,CASSTELTDTQYF
TRBJ2-5,17,TRBV7-8,CASRELPGQGAGETQYF
TRBJ1-3,18,TRBV11-2,CASSIRTSGTASGNTIYF
TRBJ2-7,15,TRBV23-1,CASSQSGLGKYEQYF
TRBJ2-2,13,TRBV12-3/TRBV12-4,CASRVEFAGELFF
TRBJ1-6,15,TRBV20-1,CSAWLGGPVRSPLHF
TRBJ1-2,13,TRBV5-6,CATKPTGNYGYTF
TRBJ2-2,16,TRBV7-8,CASSLALAGGHGELFF
TRBJ2-5,15,TRBV28,CASLDGGGLKETQYF
TRBJ1-4,15,TRBV12-3/TRBV12-4,CASSLVPVPNEKLFF
TRBJ2-3,15,TRBV20-1,CSAPRTSGSTDTQYF
TRBJ2-5,13,TRBV5-1,CASSFNVGETQYF
TRBJ2-3,14,TRBV20-1,CSAMPTTPQHTQYF
TRBJ2-2,13,TRBV6-6,CASRRSSNGELFF
TRBJ2-5,12,TRBV12-3/TRBV12-4,CASSFTEETQYF
TRBJ2-2,14,TRBV5-1,CASSSGDNTGELFF
TRBJ1-1,16,TRBV7-8,CASSLASDTLNTEAFF
TRBJ1-6,15,TRBV6-1,CASRTPGTTGSPLHF
TRBJ2-7,13,TRBV27,CASSLTPDIQQYF
TRBJ1-5,13,TRBV20-1,CSAREDRGRPQHF
TRBJ2-6,18,TRBV11-2,CASSFLGFVDSGANVLTF
TRBJ2-5,14,TRBV20-1,CSVVPRHPQETQYF
TRBJ2-2,15,TRBV27,CASRPPFRNTGELFF
TRBJ2-7,12,TRBV29-1,CSGLTGGWEQYF
TRBJ2-1,13,TRBV14,CASSPRLFNEQFF
TRBJ1-2,13,TRBV20-1,CIASGTRSWGYTF
TRBJ2-5,14,TRBV10-3,CAIREGPSGETQYF
TRBJ1-1,15,TRBV12-5,CASGTSRGRSTEAFF
TRBJ1-5,14,TRBV10-2,CASSRGGRNQPQHF
TRBJ2-5,15,TRBV10-2,CASRIGQGAGETQYF
TRBJ2-7,15,TRBV5-1,CASSFSGQGAGEQYF
TRBJ2-1,13,TRBV7-7,CASSKTGANEQFF
TRBJ1-5,14,TRBV7-2,CASSSLWGNQPQHF
TRBJ2-7,14,TRBV7-3,CASSLSPGSYEQYF
TRBJ2-7,15,TRBV9,CASSASGQATYEQYF
TRBJ2-7,11,TRBV20-1,CSGSGSGEQYF
TRBJ2-5,16,TRBV28,CASRTPGQGLEETQYF
TRBJ2-1,15,TRBV7-2,CASSLIPGQYNEQFF
TRBJ2-6,17,TRBV7-2,CASSPRRQSSGANVLTF